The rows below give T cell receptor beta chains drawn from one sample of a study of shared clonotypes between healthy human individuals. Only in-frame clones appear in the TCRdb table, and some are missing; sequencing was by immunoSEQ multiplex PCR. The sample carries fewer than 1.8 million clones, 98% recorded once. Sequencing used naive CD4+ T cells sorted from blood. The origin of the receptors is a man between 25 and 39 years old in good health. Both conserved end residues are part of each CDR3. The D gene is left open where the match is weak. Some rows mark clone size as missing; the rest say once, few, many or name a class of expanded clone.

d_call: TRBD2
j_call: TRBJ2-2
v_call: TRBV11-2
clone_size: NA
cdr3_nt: TGTGCCAGCAGCCGGACTAGCGGGAGTTCGGTGTTGTTAGGGGAGCTGTTTTTT
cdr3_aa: CASSRTSGSSVLLGELFF

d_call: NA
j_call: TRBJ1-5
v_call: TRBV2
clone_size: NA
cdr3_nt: TGTGCCAGCGGTGCCCTGCCCGGGCTCAATCAGCCCCAGCATTTT
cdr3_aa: CASGALPGLNQPQHF

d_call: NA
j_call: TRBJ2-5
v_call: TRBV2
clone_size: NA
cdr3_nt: TGTGCCAGCGGAAGACTCCGCACGGAGACCCAGTACTTC
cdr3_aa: CASGRLRTETQYF

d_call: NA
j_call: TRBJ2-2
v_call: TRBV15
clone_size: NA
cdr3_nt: TGTGCCACCAGCGACAGAACGAACACCGGGGAGCTGTTTTTT
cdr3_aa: CATSDRTNTGELFF

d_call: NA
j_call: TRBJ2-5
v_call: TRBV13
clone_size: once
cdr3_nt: TGTGCCAGCAGCTTGGGCGGAGATCAAGAGACCCAGTACTTC
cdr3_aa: CASSLGGDQETQYF

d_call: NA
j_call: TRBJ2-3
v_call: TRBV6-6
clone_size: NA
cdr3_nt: TGTGCCAGCAGTTTCGTGGGGGGCACAGATACGCAGTATTTT
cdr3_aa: CASSFVGGTDTQYF

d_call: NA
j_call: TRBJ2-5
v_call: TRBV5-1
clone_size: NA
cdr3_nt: TGCGCCAGCAGACTCCGACAGGCGGAGACCCAGTACTTC
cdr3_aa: CASRLRQAETQYF

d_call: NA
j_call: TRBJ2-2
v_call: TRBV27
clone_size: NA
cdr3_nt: TGTGCCAGCAGGGGGAGAACTGAACCCCCGGGGGAGCTGTTTTTT
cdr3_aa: CASRGRTEPPGELFF

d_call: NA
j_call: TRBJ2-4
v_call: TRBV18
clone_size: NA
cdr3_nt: TGTGCCAGCTCAGAATCCGTGGAAAACATTCAGTACTTC
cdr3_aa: CASSESVENIQYF

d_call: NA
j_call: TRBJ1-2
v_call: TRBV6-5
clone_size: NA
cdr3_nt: TGTGCCAGCAGTTACAATCCGGGGAACTATGGCTACACCTTC
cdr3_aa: CASSYNPGNYGYTF

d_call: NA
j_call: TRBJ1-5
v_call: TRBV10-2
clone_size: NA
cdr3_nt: TGCGCCAGCAGTGATGAAGGGGCCAGCAATCAGCCCCAGCATTTT
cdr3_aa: CASSDEGASNQPQHF

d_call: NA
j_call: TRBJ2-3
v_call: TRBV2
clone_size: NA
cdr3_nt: TGTGCCAGGCCCCCGTCGGGACTCCCGTCGGGGGATACGCAGTATTTT
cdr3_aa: CARPPSGLPSGDTQYF

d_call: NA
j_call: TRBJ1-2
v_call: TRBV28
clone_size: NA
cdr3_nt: TGTGCCAGCACCGAACGCATCCGTGCGGGGGGCAGGAAAAATGGCTACACCTTC
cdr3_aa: CASTERIRAGGRKNGYTF

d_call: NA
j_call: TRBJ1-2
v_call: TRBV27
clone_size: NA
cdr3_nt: TGTGCCAGCAGTTTAGCTGGACAGAGAGAGGGCTACACCTTC
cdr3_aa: CASSLAGQREGYTF

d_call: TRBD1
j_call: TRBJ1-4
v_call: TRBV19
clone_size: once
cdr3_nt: TGTGCCAGTAGTCGAACCGGGACAGGTTCTAATGAAAAACTGTTTTTT
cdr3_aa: CASSRTGTGSNEKLFF

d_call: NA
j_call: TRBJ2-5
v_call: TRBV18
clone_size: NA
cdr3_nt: TGTGCCAGCTCACCACCGGCATGGGAGACCCAGTACTTC
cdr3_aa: CASSPPAWETQYF

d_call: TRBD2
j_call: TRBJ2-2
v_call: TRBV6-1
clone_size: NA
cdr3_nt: TGTGCCAGCAGACTAGCGCATAACACCGGGGAGCTGTTTTTT
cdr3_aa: CASRLAHNTGELFF

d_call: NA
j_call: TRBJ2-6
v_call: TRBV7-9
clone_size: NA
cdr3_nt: TGTGCCAGCAGCTCCGTTTTCCCTGGGGCCAACGTCCTGACTTTC
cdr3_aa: CASSSVFPGANVLTF

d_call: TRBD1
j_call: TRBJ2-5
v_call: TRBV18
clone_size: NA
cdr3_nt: TGTGCCAGCTCATCGGGACAGGGCGTCCAAGAGACCCAGTACTTC
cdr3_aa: CASSSGQGVQETQYF

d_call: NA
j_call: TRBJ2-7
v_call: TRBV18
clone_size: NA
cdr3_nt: TGTGCCAGCTCACCACCGTTGGTAGCCTACGAGCAGTACTTC
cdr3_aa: CASSPPLVAYEQYF

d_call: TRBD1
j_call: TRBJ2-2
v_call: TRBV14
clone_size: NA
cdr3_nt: TGTGCCAGCAGCCTACCCCCCGGGACAGATAACACCGGGGAGCTGTTTTTT
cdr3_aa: CASSLPPGTDNTGELFF

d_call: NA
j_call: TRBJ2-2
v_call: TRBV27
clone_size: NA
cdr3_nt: TGTGCCAGCAGTCTAAGGGGACACGCTTTAACCGGGGAGCTGTTTTTT
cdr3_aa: CASSLRGHALTGELFF

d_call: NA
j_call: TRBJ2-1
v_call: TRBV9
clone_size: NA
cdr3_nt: TGTGCCAGCACTCGTGCAGGGTTATCCTACAATGAGCAGTTCTTC
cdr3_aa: CASTRAGLSYNEQFF

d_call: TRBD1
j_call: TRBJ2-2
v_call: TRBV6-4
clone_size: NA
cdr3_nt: TGTGCCAGCAGTTCCGGGACAGGGTTCACAGAGGAGCTGTTTTTT
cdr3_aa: CASSSGTGFTEELFF

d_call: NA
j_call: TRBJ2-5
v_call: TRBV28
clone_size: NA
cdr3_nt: TGTGCCAGCAACCTACAGGGAGAGACCCAGTACTTC
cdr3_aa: CASNLQGETQYF

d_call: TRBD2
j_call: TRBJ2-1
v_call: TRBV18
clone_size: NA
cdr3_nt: TGTGCCAGCTCCCAACTCGTAACCGGGACTAGCGGAGACTCCTACAATGAGCAGTTCTTC
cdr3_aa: CASSQLVTGTSGDSYNEQFF

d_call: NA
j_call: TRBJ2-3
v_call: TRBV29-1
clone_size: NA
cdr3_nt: TGCAGCGTTTTGGTAGTCGTGTTCGGGGATACGCAGTATTTT
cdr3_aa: CSVLVVVFGDTQYF

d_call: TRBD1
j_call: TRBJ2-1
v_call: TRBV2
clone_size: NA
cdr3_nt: TGTGCCAGCAGCGACAGGGGCAATGAGCAGTTCTTC
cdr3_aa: CASSDRGNEQFF

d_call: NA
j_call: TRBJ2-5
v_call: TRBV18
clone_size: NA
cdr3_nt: TGTGCCAGCTCACCCCTAAGGGTATCGACCCGCCAAGAGACCCAGTACTTC
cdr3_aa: CASSPLRVSTRQETQYF

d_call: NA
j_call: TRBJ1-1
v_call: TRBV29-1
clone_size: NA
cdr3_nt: TGCAGCGTTGGAAGCGGGCGAAACACTGAAGCTTTCTTT
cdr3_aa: CSVGSGRNTEAFF

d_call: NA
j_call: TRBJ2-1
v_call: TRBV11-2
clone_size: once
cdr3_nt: TGTGCCAGCACTCGGGACTCCTACAATGAGCAGTTCTTC
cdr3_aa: CASTRDSYNEQFF

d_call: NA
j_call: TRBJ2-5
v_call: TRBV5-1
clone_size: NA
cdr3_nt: TGCGCCAGCAGCTTGGGAGACCGTGACCAAGAGACCCAGTACTTC
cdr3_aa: CASSLGDRDQETQYF

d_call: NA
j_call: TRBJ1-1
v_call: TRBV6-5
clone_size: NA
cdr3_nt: TGTGCCAGCATCCAGCCTGGCGATAACACTGAAGCTTTCTTT
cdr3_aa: CASIQPGDNTEAFF